The 8 T cell receptor beta chains below were found in one sample sequenced in a study of T cell repertoires in cytomegalovirus infection. TCRdb recomputed calls from the reads with MiXCR, one row per CDR3 protein. The table shows some 350,000 distinct CDR3 sequences, with about a third occurring only once. Their target antigens are unknown. Sequencing was performed on cultured PBMCs, taken from culture after CMV antigen stimulation. The source of these receptors is a human donor in good health (CMV status not recorded). Some clones in this sample may be carry-over from other donors' samples.

In DNA form, the CDR3 reads TGTGCCAGCAGCCGTTTAAGGGTTGAGTGCTACACCTTC. Translation: CASSRLRVECYTF. The chain links TRBV7-6 to TRBJ1-2; no clear D gene. Trimming stripped 5 bases from V and 9 bases from J, with 16 bases between. This CDR3 region has 13 residues. Germline CDR1 SGHVS, CDR2 FNYEAQ.

In this sample, this clonotype turned up a few times. V is TRBV12-3 or TRBV12-4 and J is TRBJ2-7; TRBD2 matches 7 bases. The V and J ends lost 1 base and 11 bases, in that order; junction bases with no gene match: 8. The CDR3 is 13 amino acids. The CDR3 here is CASSLGNGGRKYV. CDR3 bases: TGTGCCAGCAGTTTAGGTAATGGCGGGAGAAAGTACGTC.

This clonotype was counted a few times. This rearrangement joins TRBV5-1 to TRBJ2-1, with TRBD2 as a possible D gene (6 bases). From germline, CDR1 is SGHRS and CDR2 YFSETQ. The ends were cut back, 5 bases at V and 8 bases at J, with 11 bases in the middle. The CDR3 contains 12 residues. Written as DNA, the CDR3 is TGCGCCAGCAGGCGGGATGAGGATGAGCAGTTCTTC. It specifies CASRRDEDEQFF.

The rearrangement links TRBV7-6 to TRBJ2-3; D gene unclear. V was cut by 2 bases and J by 3 bases, with 12 bases left in between. CDR1 and CDR2 (germline): SGHVS, FNYEAQ. The CDR3 length is 15 residues. As DNA, the CDR3 is TGTGCCAGCAGCTTACGAACCGAAACTACAGATACGCAGTATTTT. Protein product: CASSLRTETTDTQYF. The full variable domain, rest sourced from reference TRBV7-6 and TRBJ2-3, is GAGVSQSPRYKVTKRGQDVALRCDPISGHVSLYWYRQALGQGPEFLTYFNYEAQQDKSGLPNDRFSAERPEGSISTLTIQRTEQRDSAMYRCASSLRTETTDTQYFGPGTRLTVL.

This clonotype was found a few times. The chain employs TRBV12-3 or TRBV12-4 and TRBJ2-7, with TRBD2 identical over 10 bases. The V segment lost 4 bases and the J segment 3 bases; nucleotides outside the gene matches: 3. The CDR3 consists of 14 residues. CDR3 sequence: CASSSLAGDYEQYF. In DNA, the CDR3 is TGTGCCAGCAGTTCGCTAGCGGGAGACTACGAGCAGTACTTC.

There are a few counts of this clonotype. The DNA of the CDR3 is TGTGCCAGCAGTTTATCCAGCAGGGGGAATGAAAAACTGTTTTTT. It codes for CASSLSSRGNEKLFF. The gene calls are TRBV27 and TRBJ1-4; 7 bases match TRBD1. CDR1 is MNHEY, CDR2 SMNVEV, per germline (reference sequence). The J segment lost 5 bases and the V segment lost 0 bases, leaving 3 bases of the junction unmatched. The CDR3 is 15 residues long.

This rearrangement joins TRBV12-3 or TRBV12-4 to TRBJ1-4; tentatively, D is TRBD1 (6 bases). This CDR3 has 14 residues. V gave up 3 bases and J gave up 7 bases, with 12 bases separating them. CDR3 protein: CASSFTGSAEKLFF. The CDR3 DNA reads as TGTGCCAGCAGTTTCACAGGGTCGGCTGAAAAACTGTTTTTT.

V is TRBV6-1 and J is TRBJ1-1; no definite D call. The germline gives CDR1 MNHNS, CDR2 SASEGT. The V end was cut by 6 bases, the J end by 6 bases, with 14 bases between. The CDR3 is 13 amino acids. The CDR3 sequence is CASRPPSQPEAFF. The DNA for the CDR3 is TGTGCCAGCAGACCACCCTCCCAGCCTGAAGCTTTCTTT.